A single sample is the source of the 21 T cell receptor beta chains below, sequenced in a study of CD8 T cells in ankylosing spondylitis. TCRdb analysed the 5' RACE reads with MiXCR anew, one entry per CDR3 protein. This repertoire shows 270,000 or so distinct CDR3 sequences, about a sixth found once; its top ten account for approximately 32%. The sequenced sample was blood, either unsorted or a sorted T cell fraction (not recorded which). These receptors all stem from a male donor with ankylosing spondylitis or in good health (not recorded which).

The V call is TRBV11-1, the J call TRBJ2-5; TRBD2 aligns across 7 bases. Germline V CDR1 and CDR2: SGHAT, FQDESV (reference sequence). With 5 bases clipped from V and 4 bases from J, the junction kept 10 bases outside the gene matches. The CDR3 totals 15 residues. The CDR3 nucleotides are TGTGCCAGCAGCCCGAATGGGGGGGAAGGAGAGACCCAGTACTTC. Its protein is CASSPNGGEGETQYF.

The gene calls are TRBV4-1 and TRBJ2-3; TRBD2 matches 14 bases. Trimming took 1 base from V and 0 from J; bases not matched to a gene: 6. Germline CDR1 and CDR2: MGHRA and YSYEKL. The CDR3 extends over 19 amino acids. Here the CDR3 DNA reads TGCGCCAGCAGCCAAGGACTAGCGGGAGGGGGGCCTAGCACAGATACGCAGTATTTT. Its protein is CASSQGLAGGGPSTDTQYF.

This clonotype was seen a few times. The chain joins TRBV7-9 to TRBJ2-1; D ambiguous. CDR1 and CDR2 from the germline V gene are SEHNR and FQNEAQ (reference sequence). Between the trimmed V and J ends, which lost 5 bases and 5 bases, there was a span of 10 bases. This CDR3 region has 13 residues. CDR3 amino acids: CASSPALDNEQFF. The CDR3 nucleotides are TGTGCCAGCAGCCCCGCTCTCGACAATGAGCAGTTCTTC.

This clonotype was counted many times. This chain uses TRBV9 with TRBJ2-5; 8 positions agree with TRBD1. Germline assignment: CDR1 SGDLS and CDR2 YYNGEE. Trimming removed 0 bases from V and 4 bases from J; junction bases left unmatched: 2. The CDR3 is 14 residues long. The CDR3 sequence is CASSVGTGLETQYF. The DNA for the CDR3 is TGTGCCAGCAGCGTAGGGACAGGGTTAGAGACCCAGTACTTC.

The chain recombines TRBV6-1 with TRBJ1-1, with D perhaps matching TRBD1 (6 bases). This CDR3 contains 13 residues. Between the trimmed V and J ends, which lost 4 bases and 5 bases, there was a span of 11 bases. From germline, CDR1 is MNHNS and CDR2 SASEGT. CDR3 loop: CASSARGGTEAFF. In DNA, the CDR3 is TGTGCCAGCAGTGCCAGGGGTGGGACTGAAGCTTTCTTT.

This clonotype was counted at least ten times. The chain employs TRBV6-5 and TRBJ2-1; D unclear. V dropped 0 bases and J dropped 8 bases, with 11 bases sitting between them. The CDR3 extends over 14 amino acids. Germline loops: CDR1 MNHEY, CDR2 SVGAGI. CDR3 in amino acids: CASSYSMLDDEQFF. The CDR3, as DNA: TGTGCCAGCAGTTACTCGATGCTAGACGATGAGCAGTTCTTC.

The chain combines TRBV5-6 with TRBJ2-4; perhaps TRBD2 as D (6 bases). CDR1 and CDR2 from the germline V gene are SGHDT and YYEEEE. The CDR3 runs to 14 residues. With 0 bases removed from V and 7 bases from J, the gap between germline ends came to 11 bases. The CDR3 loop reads CASSLGSGYNIQYF. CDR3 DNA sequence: TGTGCCAGCAGCTTGGGAAGCGGGTATAACATTCAGTACTTC.

CDR3 amino acids: CASSLATRDRGRDEQYF. The DNA of the CDR3 is TGTGCCAGCAGCTTAGCTACCCGGGACAGGGGAAGGGACGAGCAGTACTTC. This sequence joins TRBV7-6 and TRBJ2-7; 10 nucleotides align to TRBD1. This CDR3 has 17 residues. Germline CDR1 and CDR2: SGHVS and FNYEAQ. V was pared by 0 bases and J by 5 bases, with 10 bases of the junction left unmatched.

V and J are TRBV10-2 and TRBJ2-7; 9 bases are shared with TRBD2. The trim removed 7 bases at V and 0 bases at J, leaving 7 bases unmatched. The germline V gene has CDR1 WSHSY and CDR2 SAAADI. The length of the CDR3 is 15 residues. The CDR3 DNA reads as TGCGCCAGCATTGGGCTAGCGGGACCCTCCTACGAGCAGTACTTC. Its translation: CASIGLAGPSYEQYF.

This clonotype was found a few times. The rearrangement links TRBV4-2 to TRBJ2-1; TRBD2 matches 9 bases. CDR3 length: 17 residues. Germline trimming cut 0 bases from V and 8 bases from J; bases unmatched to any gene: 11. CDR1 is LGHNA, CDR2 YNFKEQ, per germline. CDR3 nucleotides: TGTGCCAGCAGCCAAGAAACCGTGGCGGGAGGGCCCTATGAGCAGTTCTTC. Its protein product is CASSQETVAGGPYEQFF.

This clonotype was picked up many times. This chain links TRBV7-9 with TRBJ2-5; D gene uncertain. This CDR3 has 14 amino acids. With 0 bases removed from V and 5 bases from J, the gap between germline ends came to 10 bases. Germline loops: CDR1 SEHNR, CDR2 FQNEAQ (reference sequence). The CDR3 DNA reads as TGTGCCAGCAGCTTAGCGGGCCTTCAGGAGACCCAGTACTTC. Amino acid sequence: CASSLAGLQETQYF.

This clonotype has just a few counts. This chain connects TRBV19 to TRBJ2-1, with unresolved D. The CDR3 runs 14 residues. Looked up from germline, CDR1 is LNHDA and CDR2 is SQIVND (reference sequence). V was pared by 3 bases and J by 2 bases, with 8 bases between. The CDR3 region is CASSIPHPYNEQFF. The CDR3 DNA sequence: TGTGCCAGTAGTATCCCGCATCCCTACAATGAGCAGTTCTTC.

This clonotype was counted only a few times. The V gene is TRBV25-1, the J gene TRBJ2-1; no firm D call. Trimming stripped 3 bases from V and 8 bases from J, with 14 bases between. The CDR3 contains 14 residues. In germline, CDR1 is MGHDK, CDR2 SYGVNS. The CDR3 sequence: CASSEIGAAYEQFF. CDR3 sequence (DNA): TGTGCCAGCAGTGAGATAGGCGCAGCCTATGAGCAGTTCTTC. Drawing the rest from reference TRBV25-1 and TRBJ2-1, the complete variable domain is EADIYQTPRYLVIGTGKKITLECSQTMGHDKMYWYQQDPGMELHLIHYSYGVNSTEKGDLSSESTVSRIRTEHFPLTLESARPSHTSQYLCASSEIGAAYEQFFGPGTRLTVL.

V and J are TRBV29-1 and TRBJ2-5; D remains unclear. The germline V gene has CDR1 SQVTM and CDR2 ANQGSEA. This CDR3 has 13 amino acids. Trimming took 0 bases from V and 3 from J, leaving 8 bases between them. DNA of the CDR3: TGCAGCGTTGAAGATCACCCCGAAGAGACCCAGTACTTC. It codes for CSVEDHPEETQYF. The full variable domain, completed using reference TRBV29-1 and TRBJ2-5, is SAVISQKPSRDICQRGTSLTIQCQVDSQVTMMFWYRQQPGQSLTLIATANQGSEATYESGFVIDKFPISRPNLTFSTLTVSNMSPEDSSIYLCSVEDHPEETQYFGPGTRLLVL.

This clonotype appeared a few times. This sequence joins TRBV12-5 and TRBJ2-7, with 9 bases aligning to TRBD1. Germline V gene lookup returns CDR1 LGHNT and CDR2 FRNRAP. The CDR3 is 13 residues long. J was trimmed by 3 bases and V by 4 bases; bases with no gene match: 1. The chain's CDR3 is CASGWDRVYEQYF. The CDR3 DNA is TGTGCTAGTGGTTGGGACAGGGTCTACGAGCAGTACTTC.

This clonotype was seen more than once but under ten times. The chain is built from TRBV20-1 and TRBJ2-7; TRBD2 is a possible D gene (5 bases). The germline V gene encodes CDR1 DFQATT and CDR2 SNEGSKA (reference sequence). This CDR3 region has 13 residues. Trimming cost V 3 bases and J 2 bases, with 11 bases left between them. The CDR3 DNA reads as TGCAGTGCTAGGGGCGTGCGGGCCTACGAGCAGTACTTC. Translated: CSARGVRAYEQYF.

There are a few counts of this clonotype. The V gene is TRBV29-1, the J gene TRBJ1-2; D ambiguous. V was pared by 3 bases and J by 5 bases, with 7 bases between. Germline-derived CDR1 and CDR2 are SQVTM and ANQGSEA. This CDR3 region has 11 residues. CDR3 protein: CSVDGLYGYTF. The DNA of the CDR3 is TGCAGCGTTGATGGCCTTTATGGCTACACCTTC.

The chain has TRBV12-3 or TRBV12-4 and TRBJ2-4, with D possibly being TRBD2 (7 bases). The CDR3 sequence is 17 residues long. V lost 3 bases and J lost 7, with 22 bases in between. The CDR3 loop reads CASSFHREGIDWNIQYF. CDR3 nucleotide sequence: TGTGCCAGCAGTTTTCACAGGGAGGGGATTGACTGGAACATTCAGTACTTC.

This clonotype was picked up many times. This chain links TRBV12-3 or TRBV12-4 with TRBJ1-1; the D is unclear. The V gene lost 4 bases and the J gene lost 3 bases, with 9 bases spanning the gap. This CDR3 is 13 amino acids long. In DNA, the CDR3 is TGTGCCAGCAGTTACGGCCGAGACACTGAAGCTTTCTTT. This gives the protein CASSYGRDTEAFF.

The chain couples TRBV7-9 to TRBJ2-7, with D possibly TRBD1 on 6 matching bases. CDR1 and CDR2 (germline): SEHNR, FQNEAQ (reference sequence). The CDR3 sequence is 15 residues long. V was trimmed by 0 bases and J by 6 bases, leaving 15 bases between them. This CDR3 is CASSLANRVMVEQYF. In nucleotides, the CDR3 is TGTGCCAGCAGCTTAGCTAACAGGGTTATGGTCGAGCAGTACTTC.

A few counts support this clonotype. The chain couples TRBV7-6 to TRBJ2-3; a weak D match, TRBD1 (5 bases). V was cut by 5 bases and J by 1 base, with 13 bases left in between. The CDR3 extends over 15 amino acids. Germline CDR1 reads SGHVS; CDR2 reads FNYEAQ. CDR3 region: CASSTQTERTDTQYF. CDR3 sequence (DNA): TGTGCCAGCAGCACCCAGACAGAACGCACAGATACGCAGTATTTT.